This record looks at one T cell receptor beta chain sequence and its context. The antigen remains unidentified. This sample was included in a study of OX40 agonist ivuxolimab in advanced cancers. Study-level findings and limits: Normalized expansion of T-cell clones was also low for some nonresponders. CD4+ and CD8+ T cells in blood underwent clonal expansion by week 6 at 0.1 to 3.0 mg/kg.

Sequenced by immunoSEQ multiplex PCR; TCRdb stores in-frame clones only, minus some. Among about 56,000 clones, about 80% were seen once, and the ten largest hold approximately 4.8%. The V end lost 0 bases, the J end lost 11 bases, and 11 bases lay between the germline ends. The CDR3 is 14 residues long. CDR1 is LNHNV and CDR2 is YYDKDF in the germline V gene (reference sequence). Specimen: CD4+ or CD8+ T cells sorted from blood, collected in a trial of the OX40 agonist ivuxolimab. This chain links TRBV15 with TRBJ1-6; possibly TRBD1 for D (6 bases). The clonotype was recovered from an adult with an advanced solid tumor such as melanoma, head and neck, liver or kidney cancer. In DNA form, the CDR3 reads TGTGCCACCAGCAGAGACAGGGGAACAACACCCCTCCACTTT. Its translation: CATSRDRGTTPLHF.